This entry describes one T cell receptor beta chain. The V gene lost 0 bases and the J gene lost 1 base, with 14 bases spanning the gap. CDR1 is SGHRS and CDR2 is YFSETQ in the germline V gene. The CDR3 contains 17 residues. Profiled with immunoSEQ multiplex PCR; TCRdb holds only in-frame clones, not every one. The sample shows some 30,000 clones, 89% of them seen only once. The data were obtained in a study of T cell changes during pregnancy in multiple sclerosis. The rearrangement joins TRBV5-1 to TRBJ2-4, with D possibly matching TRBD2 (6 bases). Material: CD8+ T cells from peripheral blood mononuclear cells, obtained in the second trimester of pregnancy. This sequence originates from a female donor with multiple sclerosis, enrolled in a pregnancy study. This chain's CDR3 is CASSLGAGNWAKNIQYF. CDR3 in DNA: TGCGCCAGCAGCTTGGGCGCGGGGAACTGGGCCAAAAACATTCAGTACTTC.